Below are 20 T cell receptor beta chains sequenced from a single sample in a study of blood T cell repertoires in COVID-19. Some clones are missing from TCRdb's copy, which holds only in-frame ones; the method was immunoSEQ multiplex PCR. The data show 200,000 or so clones, approximately 91% seen once. The source material was peripheral blood. The receptors here all came from a man between 65 and 85 years old with active or convalescent COVID-19.

This chain links TRBV24-1 with TRBJ1-2; D gene unclear. Germline V gene data show CDR1 as KGHDR and CDR2 as SFDVKD. Trimming removed 4 bases from V and 8 bases from J, with 16 bases in between. There are 14 residues in the CDR3. This CDR3 is CATSEATTNRGYTF. The CDR3 nucleotides are TGTGCCACCAGTGAAGCTACAACTAATCGGGGCTACACCTTC.

The V gene is TRBV27, the J gene TRBJ2-1; weak D call: TRBD1 (6 bases). V lost 7 bases and J 9 bases, leaving 16 bases between the germline ends. This CDR3 region has 13 residues. CDR1 and CDR2 from the germline V gene are MNHEY and SMNVEV (reference sequence). DNA for the CDR3: TGTGCCAGCACCTCCAACAGGGTAGGTGAGCAGTTCTTC. Translated, it gives CASTSNRVGEQFF.

The V call is TRBV4-1, the J call TRBJ2-7, with 10 bases lining up with TRBD1. The CDR3 loop spans 15 amino acids. CDR1 and CDR2 (germline): MGHRA, YSYEKL. The trim removed 2 bases at V and 4 bases at J, leaving 5 bases unmatched. CDR3 DNA: TGCGCCAGCAGCCAAACCGGGACAGGGGTTTACGAGCAGTACTTC. Amino acids: CASSQTGTGVYEQYF.

V usage is TRBV5-1 and J usage is TRBJ2-7; the D gene is possibly TRBD2 (6 bases). The CDR3 length is 13 residues. Trimming cost V 4 bases and J 6 bases, with 14 bases left between them. Per the germline V gene, CDR1 is SGHRS and CDR2 is YFSETQ. CDR3 loop: CASSAGPTGEQYF. In DNA form, the CDR3 reads TGCGCCAGCAGCGCGGGACCCACGGGCGAGCAGTACTTC.

The chain recombines TRBV7-2 with TRBJ2-3; 9 positions agree with TRBD1. CDR1 is SGHTA, CDR2 FQGNSA, per germline. The CDR3 contains 15 residues. Unmatched junction bases numbered 6, after V lost 4 bases and J lost 4 bases. CDR3 protein: CASSSDRGWSDTQYF. The CDR3 bases are TGTGCCAGCAGCTCAGACAGGGGGTGGTCAGATACGCAGTATTTT.

The chain has TRBV28 and TRBJ2-7, with D maybe TRBD1 (6 bases). CDR1 is MDHEN and CDR2 is SYDVKM in the germline V gene. This CDR3 region has 14 residues. Trimming removed 5 bases at V and 1 base at J, with 12 bases between. CDR3 sequence: CASSLPGQSYEQYF. As DNA, the CDR3 is TGTGCCAGCAGTCTGCCTGGACAGTCCTACGAGCAGTACTTC. Combining the CDR3 with reference TRBV28 and TRBJ2-7 gives the whole variable domain DVKVTQSSRYLVKRTGEKVFLECVQDMDHENMFWYRQDPGLGLRLIYFSYDVKMKEKGDIPEGYSVSREKKERFSLILESASTNQTSMYLCASSLPGQSYEQYFGPGTRLTVT.

The rearrangement links TRBV10-3 to TRBJ2-2; maybe TRBD2 (5 bases). This CDR3 contains 16 residues. The V gene lost 0 bases and the J gene lost 1 base, with 9 bases spanning the gap. Germline V gene lookup returns CDR1 ENHRY and CDR2 SYGVKD. The CDR3 loop is CAISESPSRNTGELFF. DNA of the CDR3: TGTGCCATCAGTGAGTCTCCTAGCCGGAACACCGGGGAGCTGTTTTTT.

This clone has only a few counts. The CDR3 sequence is CASSPGSPAYEQYF. The CDR3 region has the DNA TGTGCCAGCAGCCCAGGGTCGCCGGCGTACGAGCAGTACTTC. This sequence joins TRBV7-2 and TRBJ2-7, with TRBD1 as a possible D gene (5 bases). Germline CDR1 SGHTA, CDR2 FQGNSA. This CDR3 comprises 14 residues. Trimming took 5 bases from V and 4 from J, leaving 15 bases between them.

This clone has just one count. The V call is TRBV28, the J call TRBJ1-2; no firm D call. The ends were cut back, 5 bases at V and 7 bases at J, with 11 bases in the middle. Germline V gene lookup returns CDR1 MDHEN and CDR2 SYDVKM. The CDR3 sequence is 12 residues long. CDR3 region: CASSTFLFGYTF. CDR3 DNA: TGTGCCAGCAGTACATTTTTGTTTGGCTACACCTTC.

The chain uses TRBV7-2 and TRBJ1-5; D gene ambiguous. Germline loops: CDR1 SGHTA, CDR2 FQGNSA. The CDR3 runs to 14 residues. V was shortened by 1 base and J by 5 bases, with 9 bases between the two germline ends. The CDR3 DNA follows: TGTGCCAGCAGCTTAGTCGGAGGGTATCAGCCCCAGCATTTT. Its translation is CASSLVGGYQPQHF.

The chain couples TRBV6-6 to TRBJ2-5; no definite D call. Germline CDR1 MNHNY, CDR2 SVGAGI (reference sequence). V was clipped by 2 bases and J by 1 base, with 2 bases between them. The CDR3 has 12 residues. CDR3 residues: CASSYLQETQYF. Here the CDR3 DNA reads TGTGCCAGCAGTTACCTCCAAGAGACCCAGTACTTC.

Here the CDR3 reads CASSLQGAHEQYF. For the CDR3, the DNA is TGTGCCAGCAGTTTACAGGGGGCGCACGAGCAGTACTTC. This rearrangement joins TRBV27 to TRBJ2-7; 8 nucleotides align to TRBD1. Germline trimming cut 2 bases from V and 5 bases from J; bases unmatched to any gene: 2. The CDR3 contains 13 residues. Germline V lookup: CDR1 MNHEY, CDR2 SMNVEV (reference sequence).

J is TRBJ2-2 and V is TRBV6-6; 10 bases map to TRBD1. CDR3 length: 13 residues. Germline CDR1 MNHNY, CDR2 SVGAGI (reference sequence). V dropped 7 bases and J dropped 7; count of bases not matched to a gene: 3. CDR3 nucleotides: TGTGCCAGCAAGACAGGGGGCAGCGGGGAGCTGTTTTTT. Protein product: CASKTGGSGELFF.

This clone was detected only a few times. The chain employs TRBV7-9 and TRBJ2-7; no clear D. The V end was cut by 3 bases, the J end by 4 bases, with 7 bases between. The CDR3 runs 12 residues. The germline CDR1 and CDR2 sequences are SEHNR and FQNEAQ (reference sequence). The CDR3 nucleotides are TGTGCCAGCAGCTTGGGCAGGTACGAGCAGTACTTC. The encoded protein is CASSLGRYEQYF.

The V and J genes are TRBV11-2 and TRBJ2-7; 7 bases align to TRBD2. CDR3 size: 13 residues. V lost 2 bases, J lost 12 bases, and 10 bases stayed unmatched. Germline CDR1 is SGHAT and CDR2 is FQNNGV. The CDR3 DNA follows: TGTGCCAGCAGCTTATGGCGGGGGAGTAGCTCGTACTTC. This translates into CASSLWRGSSSYF.

The V call is TRBV28, the J call TRBJ2-5; D remains unclear. CDR3 length: 12 residues. The V end lost 4 bases, the J end lost 4 bases, and 7 bases lay between the germline ends. Germline V gene lookup returns CDR1 MDHEN and CDR2 SYDVKM. This CDR3 is CASSSSRETQYF. The CDR3 DNA follows: TGTGCCAGCAGTTCGTCCCGAGAGACCCAGTACTTC.

V is TRBV19 and J is TRBJ1-6; perhaps TRBD1 as D (5 bases). This CDR3 has 14 residues. Between the trimmed V and J ends, which lost 7 bases and 6 bases, there was a span of 13 bases. In germline, CDR1 is LNHDA, CDR2 SQIVND (reference sequence). CDR3 DNA: TGTGCCAGTAACCGGGAGCAGGGTAATTCACCCCTCCACTTT. Residues: CASNREQGNSPLHF.

This clone was recorded once. This chain joins TRBV6-5 and TRBJ2-1; 12 positions match TRBD2. The V gene end was trimmed by 7 bases and the J gene end by 13 bases; junction bases not matched to a gene: 14. CDR3 length: 15 amino acids. Per the germline V gene, CDR1 is MNHEY and CDR2 is SVGAGI. The CDR3 loop is CASIPTSGGFFGQFF. CDR3 DNA sequence: TGTGCCAGCATTCCGACTAGCGGGGGCTTCTTTGGTCAGTTCTTC.

The genes are TRBV11-3 and TRBJ1-1, with a tentative D call TRBD1 (6 bases). From germline, CDR1 is SGHNT and CDR2 YENEEA. The CDR3 runs to 13 residues. V lost 4 bases, J lost 5 bases, and 11 bases lay in between. The DNA for the CDR3 is TGTGCCAGCAGCTCCACAGGGAAGACTGAAGCTTTCTTT. This gives the protein CASSSTGKTEAFF.

This chain connects TRBV6-5 to TRBJ1-2; D gene ambiguous. This CDR3 comprises 15 residues. Between the trimmed V and J ends, which lost 7 bases and 3 bases, there was a span of 18 bases. Germline assignment: CDR1 MNHEY and CDR2 SVGAGI. Here the CDR3 reads CASTQAGIPYYGYTF. CDR3 sequence (DNA): TGTGCCAGCACCCAAGCCGGGATACCTTACTATGGCTACACCTTC.